This entry lists 8 T cell receptor beta chains sequenced from one sample in a study of shared clonotypes between healthy human individuals. The data were produced by immunoSEQ multiplex PCR, yet TCRdb's version contains in-frame clones alone and is incomplete. The sample records approximately 180,000 clones, about 93% being singletons. Sequenced: naive CD4+ T cells sorted from blood. Described subset: CD45RA+ positively selected. Receptors originate from a woman aged 25 to 39 in good health.

The chain is built from TRBV6-5 and TRBJ2-2; D may match TRBD1 or TRBD2 (5 bases each). Looked up from germline, CDR1 is MNHEY and CDR2 is SVGAGI. V gave up 2 bases and J gave up 4 bases, with 11 bases separating them. This CDR3 region has 15 residues. The CDR3 here is CASSYEGPITGELFF. In DNA form, the CDR3 reads TGTGCCAGCAGTTACGAGGGGCCGATCACCGGGGAGCTGTTTTTT.

This chain uses TRBV2 with TRBJ2-7; TRBD2 might be the D (7 bases). V gave up 8 bases and J gave up 7 bases, with 27 bases separating them. Germline V CDR1 and CDR2: SNHLY, FYNNEI. The CDR3 has 16 amino acids. The CDR3 loop reads CASRSLRGGGLWEQYF. CDR3 DNA sequence: TGTGCCAGCCGCTCTCTTCGGGGAGGGGGACTTTGGGAGCAGTACTTC.

A few counts support this clone. The V and J genes are TRBV30 and TRBJ2-5; no firm D call. The CDR3 has 13 amino acids. In germline, CDR1 is GTSNPN, CDR2 SVGIG (reference sequence). Trimming pared 0 bases from V and 11 bases from J, leaving 16 bases between. The CDR3, as DNA: TGTGCCTGGAGTGTACGTGAGCTTTTTGGGCAGTACTTC. Its translation is CAWSVRELFGQYF. Variable domain in full (rest from reference TRBV30 and TRBJ2-5): SQTIHQWPATLVQPVGSPLSLECTVEGTSNPNLYWYRQAAGRGLQLLFYSVGIGQISSEVPQNLSASRPQDRQFILSSKKLLLSDSGFYLCAWSVRELFGQYFGPGTRLLVL.

The chain recombines TRBV7-9 with TRBJ1-1; 7 positions agree with TRBD1. The junction had 7 bases not matched to a gene; V was cut back by 5 bases and J by 1 base. The CDR3 loop spans 15 amino acids. Germline CDR1 and CDR2: SEHNR and FQNEAQ (reference sequence). Here the CDR3 reads CASSRGPRGNTEAFF. In nucleotides, the CDR3 is TGTGCCAGCAGCAGGGGGCCGAGGGGGAACACTGAAGCTTTCTTT.

The chain links TRBV28 to TRBJ1-5, with no clear D. The ends were cut back, 8 bases at V and 3 bases at J, with 17 bases in the middle. The CDR3 has 15 amino acids. CDR1 and CDR2 (germline): MDHEN, SYDVKM. The DNA for the CDR3 is TGTGCCAGCGGAAAGGGTACGGTCCCCAATCAGCCCCAGCATTTT. It yields the protein CASGKGTVPNQPQHF.

This chain joins TRBV6-5 and TRBJ2-7, with TRBD1 matching over 7 bases. Germline-derived CDR1 and CDR2 are MNHEY and SVGAGI. This CDR3 is 14 amino acids long. The V and J ends lost 6 bases and 2 bases, in that order; junction bases with no gene match: 7. The CDR3 loop is CASSFTGDPYEQYF. Written as DNA, the CDR3 is TGTGCCAGCAGCTTCACAGGGGACCCCTACGAGCAGTACTTC.

J is TRBJ2-1 and V is TRBV21-1; the table's D call, TRBD2, has no DNA check behind it. TRBV21-1 is noted as a pseudogene. This CDR3 contains 19 residues. The CDR3 region is CASSRAGHPKEGSYNEQFF. DNA for the CDR3: TGTGCCAGCAGCCGAGCCGGACACCCTAAGGAGGGCTCCTACAATGAGCAGTTCTTC.

J is TRBJ2-7 and V is TRBV28; 8 nucleotides line up with TRBD1. The CDR3 spans 12 residues. Germline V gene lookup returns CDR1 MDHEN and CDR2 SYDVKM. With 6 bases clipped from V and 6 bases from J, the junction kept 4 bases outside the gene matches. CDR3 amino acids: CASSRTGGEQYF. The CDR3 DNA follows: TGTGCCAGCAGCCGAACAGGGGGCGAGCAGTACTTC.